The entry that follows covers one T cell receptor beta chain sequence. The antigen is not known. The sample originates from a study of T cells in Graves' hyperthyroidism and ophthalmopathy. Study-level findings and limits: Separation of ophthalmopathy from stable hyperthyroidism was achieved by a 13 V-J model. In the blood, most expanded thyroid clonotypes above 0.001 appeared as well.

The length of the CDR3 is 15 residues. V was shortened by 5 bases and J by 4 bases, with 18 bases between the two germline ends. Germline V gives CDR1 SGHRS, CDR2 YFSETQ. The investigators amplified TCR beta CDR3 regions from RNA transcripts. Using the HTBI primer set, a first-round RT-PCR was run on the TCR CDR3. Each CDR3 protein gets one entry after TCRdb re-called the multiplex PCR reads with MiXCR. The repertoire has hundreds of thousands of distinct CDR3 sequences, more than 15% of them found once; the top ten carry roughly 14%. These patients, aged 18 to 65, had recently diagnosed hyperthyroidism lasting under 2 months. Diagnoses used clinical symptoms, serum thyroxine and TRAb, thyroid ultrasound and orbital computed tomography.

The sequence came from a woman between 18 and 29 years old with Graves' hyperthyroidism. Input material: blood. The V and J genes are TRBV5-1 and TRBJ1-2, with a possible D match to TRBD1 (6 bases). Here the CDR3 reads CASREDSAGTYGYTF. The DNA for the CDR3 is TGCGCCAGCAGGGAGGACAGCGCCGGAACCTATGGCTACACCTTC.